This T cell receptor beta chain was identified in a study of blood T cell repertoires in COVID-19. Study-level background: Samples of COVID-19 (acute and convalescent) were obtained from the United States, Italy and Spain. PBMCs, B-cell-depleted T cells, or T cells were the source of the cDNA or gDNA that made up the material.

Seattle cases were enrolled at active infection and followed longitudinally. Generated by immunoSEQ multiplex PCR, the TCRdb table keeps only in-frame clones and is missing some. The table lists tens of thousands of clones, about 91% of them singletons. CDR3 size: 14 residues. Germline loops: CDR1 SEHNR, CDR2 FQNEAQ (reference sequence). Trimming stripped 2 bases from V and 2 bases from J, with 10 bases between. The J gene is TRBJ2-7, the V gene TRBV7-9; possible D gene TRBD1, 5 bases. The sequence came from a man aged 35 to 55 with COVID-19, enrolled during active disease. The sequenced sample was peripheral blood. CDR3 nucleotides: TGTGCCAGCAGCTTACAGCTAGGGGCCTACGAGCAGTACTTC. Amino acids: CASSLQLGAYEQYF.